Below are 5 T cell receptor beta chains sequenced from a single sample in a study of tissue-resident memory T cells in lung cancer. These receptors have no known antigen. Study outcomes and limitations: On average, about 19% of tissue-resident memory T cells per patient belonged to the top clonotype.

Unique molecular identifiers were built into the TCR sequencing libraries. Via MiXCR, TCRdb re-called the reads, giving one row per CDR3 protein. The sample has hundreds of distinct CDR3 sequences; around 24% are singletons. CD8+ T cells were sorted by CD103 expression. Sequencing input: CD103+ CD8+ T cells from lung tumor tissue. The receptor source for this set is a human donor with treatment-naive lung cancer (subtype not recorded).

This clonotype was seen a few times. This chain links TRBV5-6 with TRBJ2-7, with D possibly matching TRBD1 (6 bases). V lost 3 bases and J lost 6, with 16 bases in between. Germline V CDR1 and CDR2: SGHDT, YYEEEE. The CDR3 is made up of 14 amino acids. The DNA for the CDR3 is TGTGCCAGCAGCTCACAGGGCAATAAGATCGAGCAGTACTTC. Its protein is CASSSQGNKIEQYF.

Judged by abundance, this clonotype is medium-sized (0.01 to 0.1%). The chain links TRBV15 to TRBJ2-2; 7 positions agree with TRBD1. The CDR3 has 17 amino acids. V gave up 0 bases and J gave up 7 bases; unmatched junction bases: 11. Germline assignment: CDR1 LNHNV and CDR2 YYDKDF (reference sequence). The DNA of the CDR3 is TGTGCCACCAGCAGAGATCGGGTTGGACAGGCGAACGGGGAGCTGTTTTTT. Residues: CATSRDRVGQANGELFF.

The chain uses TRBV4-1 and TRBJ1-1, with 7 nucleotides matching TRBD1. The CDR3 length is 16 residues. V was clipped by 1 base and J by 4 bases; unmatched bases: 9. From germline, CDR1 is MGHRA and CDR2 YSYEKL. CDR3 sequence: CASSQGTGWGGTEAFF. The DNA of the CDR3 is TGCGCCAGCAGCCAAGGGACAGGTTGGGGAGGCACTGAAGCTTTCTTT.

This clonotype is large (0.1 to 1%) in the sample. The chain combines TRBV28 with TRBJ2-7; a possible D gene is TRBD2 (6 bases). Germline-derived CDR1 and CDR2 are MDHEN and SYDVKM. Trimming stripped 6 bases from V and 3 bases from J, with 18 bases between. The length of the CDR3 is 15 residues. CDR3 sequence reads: CASRFHHRGSYEQYF. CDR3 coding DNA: TGTGCCAGCAGATTTCACCACCGGGGGAGCTACGAGCAGTACTTC.

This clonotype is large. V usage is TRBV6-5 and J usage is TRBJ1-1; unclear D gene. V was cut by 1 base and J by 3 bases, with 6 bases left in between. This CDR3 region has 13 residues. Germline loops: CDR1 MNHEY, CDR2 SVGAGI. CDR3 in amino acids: CASSYFGDTEAFF. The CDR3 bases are TGTGCCAGCAGTTACTTTGGGGACACTGAAGCTTTCTTT.